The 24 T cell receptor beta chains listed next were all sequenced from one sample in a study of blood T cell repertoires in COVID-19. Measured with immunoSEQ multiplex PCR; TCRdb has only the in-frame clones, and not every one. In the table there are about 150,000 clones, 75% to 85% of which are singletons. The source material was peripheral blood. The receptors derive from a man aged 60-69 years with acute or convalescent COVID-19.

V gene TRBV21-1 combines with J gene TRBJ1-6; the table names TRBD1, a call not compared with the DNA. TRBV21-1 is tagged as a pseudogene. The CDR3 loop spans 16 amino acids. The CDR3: CASSTMTGQGSSPLHF. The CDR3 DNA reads TGTGCCAGCAGCACCATGACAGGGCAGGGGTCTTCACCCCTCCACTTT.

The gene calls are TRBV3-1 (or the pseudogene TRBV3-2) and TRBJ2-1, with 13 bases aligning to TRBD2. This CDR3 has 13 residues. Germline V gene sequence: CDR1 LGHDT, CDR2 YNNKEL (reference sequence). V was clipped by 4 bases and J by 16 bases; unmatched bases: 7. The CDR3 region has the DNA TGTGCCAGCAGCCTCGGGACTAGCGGGACCCTATTCTTC. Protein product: CASSLGTSGTLFF.

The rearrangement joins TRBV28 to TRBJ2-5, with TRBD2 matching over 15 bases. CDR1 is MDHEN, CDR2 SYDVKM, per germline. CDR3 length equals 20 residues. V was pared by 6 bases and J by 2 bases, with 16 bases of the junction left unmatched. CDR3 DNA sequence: TGTGCCAGCAGAAGGAGCCGTCCGGGACTAGCGGGAGGACCACAAGAGACCCAGTACTTC. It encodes CASRRSRPGLAGGPQETQYF.

The DNA for the CDR3 is TGTGCCAGCAGCTTCAGGACAGGGGGCCGGGATGAAAAACTGTTTTTT. Translation gives CASSFRTGGRDEKLFF. The chain recombines TRBV13 with TRBJ1-4, with TRBD1 identical over 11 bases. The CDR3 spans 16 residues. Germline V gives CDR1 PRHDT, CDR2 FYEKMQ (reference sequence). Losses at the gene ends were 3 bases for V and 6 bases for J; bases not matched to a gene: 6.

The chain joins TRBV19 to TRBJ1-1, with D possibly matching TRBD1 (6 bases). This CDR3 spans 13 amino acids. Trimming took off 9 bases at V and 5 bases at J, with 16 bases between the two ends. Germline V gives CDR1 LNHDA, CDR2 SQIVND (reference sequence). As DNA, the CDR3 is TGTGCCAGCGCCATGGAAAGGGGGACTGAAGCTTTCTTT. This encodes CASAMERGTEAFF. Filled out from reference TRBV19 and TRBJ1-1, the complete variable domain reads DGGITQSPKYLFRKEGQNVTLSCEQNLNHDAMYWYRQDPGQGLRLIYYSQIVNDFQKGDIAEGYSVSREKKESFPLTVTSAQKNPTAFYLCASAMERGTEAFFGQGTRLTVV.

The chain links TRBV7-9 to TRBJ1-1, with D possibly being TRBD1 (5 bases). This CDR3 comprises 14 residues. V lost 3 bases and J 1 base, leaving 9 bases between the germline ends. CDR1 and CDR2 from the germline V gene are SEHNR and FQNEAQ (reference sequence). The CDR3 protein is CASSLAGKNTEAFF. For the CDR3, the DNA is TGTGCCAGCAGCTTGGCAGGGAAGAACACTGAAGCTTTCTTT.

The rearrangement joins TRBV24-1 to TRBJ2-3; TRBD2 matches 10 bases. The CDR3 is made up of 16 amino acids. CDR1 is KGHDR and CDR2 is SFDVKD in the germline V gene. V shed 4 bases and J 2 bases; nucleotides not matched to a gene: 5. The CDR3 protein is CATSDWTSGTTDTQYF. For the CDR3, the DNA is TGTGCCACCAGTGACTGGACTAGCGGAACCACAGATACGCAGTATTTT.

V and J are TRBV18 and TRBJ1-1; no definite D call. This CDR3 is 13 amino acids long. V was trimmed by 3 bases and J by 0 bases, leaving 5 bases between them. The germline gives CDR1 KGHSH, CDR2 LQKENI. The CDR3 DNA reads TGTGCCAGCTCACCCGAGTTGAACACTGAAGCTTTCTTT. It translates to CASSPELNTEAFF.

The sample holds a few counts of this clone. DNA for the CDR3: TGTGCCAGCAGTCGAGGGACAGATTCCTACGAGCAGTACTTC. Its protein product is CASSRGTDSYEQYF. The chain combines TRBV28 with TRBJ2-7; 7 bases are a match to TRBD1. After removal of 5 bases from V and 1 base from J, the junction contained 5 bases not matched to a gene. The CDR3 has 14 amino acids. From germline, CDR1 is MDHEN and CDR2 SYDVKM.

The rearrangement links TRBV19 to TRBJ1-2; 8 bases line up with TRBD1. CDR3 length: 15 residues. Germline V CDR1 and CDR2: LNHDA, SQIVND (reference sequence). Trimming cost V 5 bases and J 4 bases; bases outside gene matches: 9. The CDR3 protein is CASSLGQGRGYGYTF. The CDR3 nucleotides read TGTGCCAGTAGTCTCGGACAGGGAAGGGGCTATGGCTACACCTTC.

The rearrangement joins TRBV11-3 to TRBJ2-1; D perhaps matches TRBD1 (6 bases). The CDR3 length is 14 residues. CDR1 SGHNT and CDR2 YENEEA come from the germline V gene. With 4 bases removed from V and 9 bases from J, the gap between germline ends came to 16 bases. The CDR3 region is CASSSYGTTREQFF. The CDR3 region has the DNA TGTGCCAGCAGCTCCTACGGGACAACCCGTGAGCAGTTCTTC.

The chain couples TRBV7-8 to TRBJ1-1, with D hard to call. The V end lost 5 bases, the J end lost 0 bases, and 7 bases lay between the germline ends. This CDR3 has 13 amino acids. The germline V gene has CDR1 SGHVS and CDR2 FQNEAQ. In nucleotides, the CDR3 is TGTGCCAGCAGCCCGCTAGTGAACACTGAAGCTTTCTTT. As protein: CASSPLVNTEAFF.

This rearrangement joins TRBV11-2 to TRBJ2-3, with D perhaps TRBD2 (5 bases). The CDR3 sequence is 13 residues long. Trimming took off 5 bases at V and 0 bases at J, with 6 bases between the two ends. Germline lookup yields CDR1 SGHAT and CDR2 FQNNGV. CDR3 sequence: CASSAGSTDTQYF. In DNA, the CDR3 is TGTGCCAGCAGCGCGGGTAGCACAGATACGCAGTATTTT.

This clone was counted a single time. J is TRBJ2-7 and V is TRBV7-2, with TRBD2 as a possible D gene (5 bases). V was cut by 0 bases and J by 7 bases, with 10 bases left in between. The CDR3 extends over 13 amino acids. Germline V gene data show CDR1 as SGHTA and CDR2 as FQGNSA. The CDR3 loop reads CASSLATTGEQYF. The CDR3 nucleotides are TGTGCCAGCAGCTTAGCGACTACGGGGGAGCAGTACTTC.

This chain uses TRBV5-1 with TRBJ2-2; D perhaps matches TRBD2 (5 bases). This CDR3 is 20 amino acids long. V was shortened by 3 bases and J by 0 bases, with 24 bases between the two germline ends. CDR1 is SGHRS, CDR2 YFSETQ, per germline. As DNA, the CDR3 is TGCGCCAGCAGCTCTTCGTGGTCGGACTCGAAACGATCGAACACCGGGGAGCTGTTTTTT. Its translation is CASSSSWSDSKRSNTGELFF. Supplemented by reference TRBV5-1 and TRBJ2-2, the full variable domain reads KAGVTQTPRYLIKTRGQQVTLSCSPISGHRSVSWYQQTPGQGLQFLFEYFSETQRNKGNFPGRFSGRQFSNSRSEMNVSTLELGDSALYLCASSSSWSDSKRSNTGELFFGEGSRLTVL.

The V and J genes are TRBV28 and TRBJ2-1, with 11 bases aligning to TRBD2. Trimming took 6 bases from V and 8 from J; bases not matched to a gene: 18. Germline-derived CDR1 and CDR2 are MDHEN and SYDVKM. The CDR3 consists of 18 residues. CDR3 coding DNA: TGTGCCAGCAGACCGGGACTTGCTAGGACTAGCGGGTACTATGAGCAGTTCTTC. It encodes CASRPGLARTSGYYEQFF.

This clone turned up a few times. The CDR3 DNA reads TGTGCCAGCAGCTTAAACCGGGCCACCCTAGCACCCGAGCAGTACTTC. It encodes CASSLNRATLAPEQYF. This chain joins TRBV27 and TRBJ2-7; TRBD2 is a possible D gene (5 bases). V gave up 6 bases and J gave up 6 bases, with 24 bases separating them. CDR1 and CDR2 (germline): MNHEY, SMNVEV (reference sequence). This CDR3 has 16 amino acids.

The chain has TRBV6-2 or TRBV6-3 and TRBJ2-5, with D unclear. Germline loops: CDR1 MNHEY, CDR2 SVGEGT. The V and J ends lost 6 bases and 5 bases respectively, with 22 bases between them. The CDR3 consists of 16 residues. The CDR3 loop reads CASSPANSRPQETQYF. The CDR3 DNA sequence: TGTGCCAGCAGCCCCGCTAACTCTAGGCCCCAGGAGACCCAGTACTTC.

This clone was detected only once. This chain's CDR3 is CASSPRLVREETQYF. The CDR3 region has the DNA TGTGCCAGTAGCCCGCGGTTGGTCCGCGAAGAGACCCAGTACTTC. The genes are TRBV19 and TRBJ2-5, with unresolved D. The CDR3 contains 15 residues. The germline V gene encodes CDR1 LNHDA and CDR2 SQIVND (reference sequence). Trimming took off 6 bases at V and 3 bases at J, with 17 bases between the two ends.

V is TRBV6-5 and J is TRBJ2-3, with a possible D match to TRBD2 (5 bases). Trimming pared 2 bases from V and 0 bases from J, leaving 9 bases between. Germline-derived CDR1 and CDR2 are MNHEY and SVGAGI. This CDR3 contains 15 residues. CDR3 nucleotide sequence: TGTGCCAGCAGTTACGGCGGGCGTAGCACAGATACGCAGTATTTT. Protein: CASSYGGRSTDTQYF.

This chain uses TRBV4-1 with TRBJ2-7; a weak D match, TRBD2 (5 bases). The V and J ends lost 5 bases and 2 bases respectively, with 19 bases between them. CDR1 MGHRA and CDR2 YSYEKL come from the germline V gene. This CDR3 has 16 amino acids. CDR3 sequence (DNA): TGCGCCAGCAGCTCAAGGACTGCGGCACGGACCTACGAGCAGTACTTC. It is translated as CASSSRTAARTYEQYF.

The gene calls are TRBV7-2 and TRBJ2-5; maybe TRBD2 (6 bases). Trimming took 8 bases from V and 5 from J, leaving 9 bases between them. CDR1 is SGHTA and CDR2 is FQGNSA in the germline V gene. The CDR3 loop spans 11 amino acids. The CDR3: CASAEGETQYF. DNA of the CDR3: TGTGCCAGCGCGGAGGGGGAGACCCAGTACTTC.

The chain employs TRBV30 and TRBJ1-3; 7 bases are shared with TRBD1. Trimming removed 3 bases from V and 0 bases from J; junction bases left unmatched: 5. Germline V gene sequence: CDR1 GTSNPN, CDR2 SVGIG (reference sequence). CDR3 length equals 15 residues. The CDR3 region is CAWSRQGASGNTIYF. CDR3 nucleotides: TGTGCCTGGAGCCGACAGGGAGCCTCTGGAAACACCATATATTTT.

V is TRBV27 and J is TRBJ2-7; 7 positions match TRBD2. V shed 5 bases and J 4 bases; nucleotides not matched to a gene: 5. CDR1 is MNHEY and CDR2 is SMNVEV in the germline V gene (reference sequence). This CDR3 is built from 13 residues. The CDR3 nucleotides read TGTGCCAGCAGTCCCTTTAGCGGGTACGAGCAGTACTTC. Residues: CASSPFSGYEQYF.